This TCR beta chain was profiled in a study of graft-versus-host responses after intestinal transplantation. Study information: The transplants performed in recipients were multivisceral, liver-intestinal, or isolated intestinal. Each patient got anti-thymocyte globulin induction, then tacrolimus and steroids for approximately 3 years. Findings of the study overall: Recipient marrow showed GvH clones, some seen first in ileum or blood.

The reaction was completed, and proliferating CFSE-low CD3+CD4+ and CD3+CD8+ responders were then sorted. Generated by immunoSEQ multiplex PCR, the TCRdb table keeps only in-frame clones and is missing some. The sample includes about 15,000 clones, 30% to 40% of them seen just once. Germline CDR1 and CDR2: MNHNS and SASEGT. V lost 6 bases, J lost 3 bases, and 11 bases lay in between. The CDR3 extends over 13 amino acids. The material was alloreactive CD4+ T cells from a mixed lymphocyte reaction culture, obtained before intestinal transplant. Described subset: CFSE-low proliferating T cells sorted from approximately six-day pre-transplant mixed lymphocyte reaction (GvH or HvG direction). This sequence originates from a human patient who received an intestinal transplant. This chain uses TRBV6-1 with TRBJ2-5, with D maybe TRBD2 (5 bases). The CDR3 region is CASRRTAEETQYF. CDR3 DNA: TGTGCCAGCAGACGGACTGCAGAAGAGACCCAGTACTTC.